The 28 T cell receptor beta chains in this list originate from one sample, sequenced in a study of PD-L1 blockade in urothelial cancer. The protocol was immunoSEQ multiplex PCR, while the TCRdb copy is restricted to in-frame clones and leaves out a portion. The sample has tens of thousands of clones; around 90% are singletons. The specimen was PBMCs, collected around atezolizumab (anti-PD-L1) treatment. The receptors originated from a woman between 70 and 85 years old with urothelial cancer.

CDR3 region: CASSLTGFMDQPQHF. In DNA form, the CDR3 reads TGCGCCAGCAGCCTAACAGGGTTTATGGATCAGCCCCAGCATTTT. V is TRBV5-1 and J is TRBJ1-5, with D possibly TRBD1 on 6 matching bases. CDR3 length: 15 residues. Germline V lookup: CDR1 SGHRS, CDR2 YFSETQ. Trimming took 4 bases from V and 5 from J, leaving 16 bases between them.

V gene TRBV7-8 combines with J gene TRBJ1-2; D is perhaps TRBD1 (5 bases). The CDR3 has 13 amino acids. V was shortened by 2 bases and J by 8 bases, with 12 bases between the two germline ends. Germline loops: CDR1 SGHVS, CDR2 FQNEAQ. The CDR3 DNA is TGTGCCAGCAGCTTACTTCGCAGGGAAGGCTACACCTTC. Protein sequence: CASSLLRREGYTF.

The rearrangement uses TRBV9 and TRBJ1-6; D is undetermined. Trimming left V 0 bases short and J 7 bases short, with 11 bases between. CDR1 is SGDLS, CDR2 YYNGEE, per germline. The CDR3 spans 15 residues. The CDR3 region is CASSVGNSKNSPLHF. The CDR3, as DNA: TGTGCCAGCAGCGTAGGTAACAGTAAAAATTCACCCCTCCACTTT.

The chain recombines TRBV7-9 with TRBJ2-6, with D perhaps matching TRBD2 (5 bases). Trimming shortened V by 5 bases and J by 4 bases, and 12 bases separated the two germline ends. The germline gives CDR1 SEHNR, CDR2 FQNEAQ (reference sequence). This CDR3 has 15 amino acids. The DNA of the CDR3 is TGTGCCAGCAGCGCCTGGGGAGCCGGGGCCAACGTCCTGACTTTC. Protein sequence: CASSAWGAGANVLTF.

The rearrangement joins TRBV5-4 to TRBJ2-1; D gene uncertain. The length of the CDR3 is 18 residues. Germline assignment: CDR1 SGHNT and CDR2 YYREEE (reference sequence). V was cut by 3 bases and J by 0 bases, with 19 bases left in between. The CDR3 bases are TGTGCCAGCAGCTCAGGAACACTGGCGACAAGCTCCTACAATGAGCAGTTCTTC. It yields the protein CASSSGTLATSSYNEQFF.

This clone has just a few counts. This chain links TRBV5-1 with TRBJ2-7; maybe TRBD2 (6 bases). Looked up from germline, CDR1 is SGHRS and CDR2 is YFSETQ. This CDR3 has 15 amino acids. Trimming removed 4 bases at V and 3 bases at J, with 17 bases between. The CDR3 sequence: CASSPRPLGGYEQYF. CDR3 DNA: TGCGCCAGCAGCCCACGCCCTTTGGGGGGCTACGAGCAGTACTTC.

The chain carries TRBV5-6 and TRBJ1-1; D gene unclear. The V gene's germline CDR1 is SGHDT and CDR2 YYEEEE. Trimming removed 0 bases from V and 13 bases from J, with 16 bases in between. The CDR3 is 13 residues long. CDR3 DNA: TGTGCCAGCAGCTTGGCCCTTTACCCGAGAGGTTTCTTT. Its protein product is CASSLALYPRGFF.

The genes are TRBV11-3 and TRBJ2-1, with 10 bases aligning to TRBD2. Germline CDR1 reads SGHNT; CDR2 reads YENEEA. The CDR3 sequence is 14 residues long. The J segment lost 5 bases and the V segment lost 5 bases, leaving 3 bases of the junction unmatched. This chain's CDR3 is CASSGLAEHNEQFF. CDR3 DNA sequence: TGTGCCAGCAGCGGACTAGCGGAGCACAATGAGCAGTTCTTC. The whole variable domain, filled in from reference TRBV11-3 and TRBJ2-1, reads EAGVVQSPRYKIIEKKQPVAFWCNPISGHNTLYWYLQNLGQGPELLIRYENEEAVDDSQLPKDRFSAERLKGVDSTLKIQPAELGDSAVYLCASSGLAEHNEQFFGPGTRLTVL.

This clone was observed at least ten times. J is TRBJ1-2 and V is TRBV19, with 9 positions matching TRBD1. Germline CDR1 and CDR2: LNHDA and SQIVND (reference sequence). Unmatched junction bases numbered 7, after V lost 10 bases and J lost 7 bases. CDR3 size: 12 residues. Here the CDR3 DNA reads TGTGCCATATCGACAGGGGGACCTGGCTACACCTTC. It encodes CAISTGGPGYTF.

This clone is a singleton in its sample. The chain couples TRBV5-1 to TRBJ2-3; 9 bases are shared with TRBD1. After removal of 4 bases from V and 5 bases from J, the junction contained 8 bases not matched to a gene. Germline loops: CDR1 SGHRS, CDR2 YFSETQ. The CDR3 has 15 amino acids. CDR3 residues: CASSLQGAEVDTQYF. The CDR3 region has the DNA TGCGCCAGCAGCCTACAGGGGGCGGAAGTAGATACGCAGTATTTT.

The chain is built from TRBV11-2 and TRBJ2-7; 9 positions agree with TRBD1. From germline, CDR1 is SGHAT and CDR2 FQNNGV. This CDR3 has 14 residues. With V trimmed by 4 bases and J by 6 bases, 7 bases remained unmatched. The DNA for the CDR3 is TGTGCCAGCAGCTACTCACAGGGGGCGAGCGAGCAGTACTTC. This translates into CASSYSQGASEQYF.

The chain combines TRBV4-1 with TRBJ1-1, with D unresolved. Germline V lookup: CDR1 MGHRA, CDR2 YSYEKL. Deletions cut 0 bases from V and 0 bases from J, with 8 bases between. This CDR3 is 15 amino acids long. CDR3 sequence (DNA): TGCGCCAGCAGCCAAGACGAGGGATTGAACACTGAAGCTTTCTTT. The encoded protein is CASSQDEGLNTEAFF.

This chain links TRBV18 with TRBJ1-1; weak D call: TRBD1 (6 bases). The CDR3 extends over 16 amino acids. The germline V and J ends were trimmed by 3 bases and 0 bases, with 14 bases remaining between them. Germline V CDR1 and CDR2: KGHSH, LQKENI. Here the CDR3 DNA reads TGTGCCAGCTCACCTTTCACAGGGTGGATGAACACTGAAGCTTTCTTT. Translation gives CASSPFTGWMNTEAFF.

V is TRBV6-5 and J is TRBJ2-1, with 7 bases fitting TRBD1. The V and J ends lost 4 bases and 2 bases, in that order; junction bases with no gene match: 5. There are 15 residues in the CDR3. Germline CDR1 reads MNHEY; CDR2 reads SVGAGI. CDR3 bases: TGTGCCAGCAGTTTAGGGACAGCCACCTACAATGAGCAGTTCTTC. Its protein is CASSLGTATYNEQFF.

The V call is TRBV14, the J call TRBJ1-1; 10 bases are shared with TRBD1. This CDR3 is 16 amino acids long. V lost 1 base to trimming and J lost 0 bases; unmatched junction nucleotides: 2. Germline V gene sequence: CDR1 SGHDN, CDR2 FVKESK. CDR3 amino acids: CASSQGGTGVNTEAFF. CDR3 in DNA: TGTGCCAGCAGCCAAGGCGGGACAGGGGTGAACACTGAAGCTTTCTTT. The whole variable domain, remainder taken from reference TRBV14 and TRBJ1-1, is EAGVTQFPSHSVIEKGQTVTLRCDPISGHDNLYWYRRVMGKEIKFLLHFVKESKQDESGMPNNRFLAERTGGTYSTLKVQPAELEDSGVYFCASSQGGTGVNTEAFFGQGTRLTVV.

This clone showed up just a few times. This may be a read error: a much more frequent sequence differs by one nucleotide. The identical CDR3 is also encoded by other nucleotide sequences in the sample. The chain employs TRBV18 and TRBJ1-1; tentatively, D is TRBD1 (5 bases). Trimming shortened V by 3 bases and J by 1 base, and 6 bases separated the two germline ends. CDR1 and CDR2 from the germline V gene are KGHSH and LQKENI. The CDR3 length is 13 residues. The CDR3 sequence is CASSPQGNTEAFF. The CDR3 coding sequence is TGTGCCAGCTCACCTCAGGGGAACACTGAAGCTTTCTTT.

The chain combines TRBV6-5 with TRBJ2-7; 9 bases match TRBD2. Germline V gives CDR1 MNHEY, CDR2 SVGAGI. With V trimmed by 0 bases and J by 4 bases, 4 bases remained unmatched. The CDR3 sequence is 15 residues long. In DNA form, the CDR3 reads TGTGCCAGCAGTTACTCACGAGCGGGGGGTTACGAGCAGTACTTC. Translating it yields CASSYSRAGGYEQYF.

This rearrangement joins TRBV28 to TRBJ1-1; D is undetermined. From germline, CDR1 is MDHEN and CDR2 SYDVKM. This CDR3 spans 15 amino acids. V was shortened by 1 base and J by 1 base, with 10 bases between the two germline ends. CDR3 protein: CASSLLTGENTEAFF. The DNA for the CDR3 is TGTGCCAGCAGTTTATTGACCGGGGAGAACACTGAAGCTTTCTTT.

The chain uses TRBV11-3 and TRBJ2-1; TRBD2 matches 10 bases. CDR3 length: 15 amino acids. From germline, CDR1 is SGHNT and CDR2 YENEEA. J was trimmed by 3 bases and V by 5 bases; bases with no gene match: 4. Here the CDR3 DNA reads TGTGCCAGCAGCACAAGCGGGGGGGACTACAATGAGCAGTTCTTC. This encodes CASSTSGGDYNEQFF. Full variable domain (outside the CDR3, taken from reference TRBV11-3 and TRBJ2-1): EAGVVQSPRYKIIEKKQPVAFWCNPISGHNTLYWYLQNLGQGPELLIRYENEEAVDDSQLPKDRFSAERLKGVDSTLKIQPAELGDSAVYLCASSTSGGDYNEQFFGPGTRLTVL.

This clone occurred a few times. J is TRBJ2-2 and V is TRBV2; possible D gene TRBD1, 6 bases. Germline loops: CDR1 SNHLY, CDR2 FYNNEI. Trimming removed 6 bases at V and 7 bases at J, with 15 bases between. This CDR3 is 14 amino acids long. CDR3 in amino acids: CASSETGTGGELFF. In DNA, the CDR3 is TGTGCCAGCAGCGAAACAGGGACGGGCGGGGAGCTGTTTTTT.

There are a few counts of this clone. In the same sample, other DNA sequences code for this CDR3. This chain connects TRBV6-5 to TRBJ2-7; 8 nucleotides agree with TRBD1. Losses at the gene ends were 0 bases for V and 3 bases for J; bases not matched to a gene: 7. CDR3 length equals 16 residues. Germline V gives CDR1 MNHEY, CDR2 SVGAGI. CDR3 DNA sequence: TGTGCCAGCAGTTACTCGACAGGGGCAACGAGCTACGAGCAGTACTTC. It yields the protein CASSYSTGATSYEQYF.

V gene TRBV10-3 combines with J gene TRBJ2-7; D perhaps matches TRBD1 (5 bases). V was shortened by 5 bases and J by 6 bases, with 20 bases between the two germline ends. Germline-derived CDR1 and CDR2 are ENHRY and SYGVKD. The CDR3 has 15 residues. The CDR3 region is CAISLKWGLLGEQYF. Written as DNA, the CDR3 is TGTGCCATCAGTCTTAAATGGGGCCTGCTGGGCGAGCAGTACTTC.

The chain carries TRBV28 and TRBJ1-2, with 8 positions matching TRBD1. Per germline, CDR1 MDHEN and CDR2 SYDVKM. This CDR3 has 16 amino acids. With 5 bases clipped from V and 4 bases from J, the junction kept 12 bases outside the gene matches. CDR3 sequence (DNA): TGTGCCAGCAGTGAACCCTCAGGACAGGGAGCCTATGGCTACACCTTC. Residues: CASSEPSGQGAYGYTF.

The gene calls are TRBV6-5 and TRBJ2-2, with D perhaps matching TRBD1 (6 bases). Germline V gives CDR1 MNHEY, CDR2 SVGAGI. The CDR3 is 15 amino acids. The ends were cut back, 0 bases at V and 5 bases at J, with 10 bases in the middle. The CDR3 spells CASSYSAGATGELFF. The DNA for the CDR3 is TGTGCCAGCAGTTACTCGGCAGGGGCGACCGGGGAGCTGTTTTTT.

This chain joins TRBV2 and TRBJ2-1, with a weak D call TRBD2 (5 bases). CDR3 length: 15 residues. The germline V gene has CDR1 SNHLY and CDR2 FYNNEI. Trimming left V 7 bases short and J 2 bases short, with 15 bases between. In DNA, the CDR3 is TGTGCCAGCAACCTTAGCGAAGGTCCCTACAATGAGCAGTTCTTC. Protein: CASNLSEGPYNEQFF.

This chain uses TRBV6-6 with TRBJ1-2; 7 positions agree with TRBD1. The CDR3 is 16 amino acids. V trimming: 3 bases; J trimming: 4 bases; junction bases outside the gene matches: 11. Germline V CDR1 and CDR2: MNHNY, SVGAGI (reference sequence). The DNA for the CDR3 is TGTGCCAGCAGTTATAGTTCCGGGACAGCGATCTATGGCTACACCTTC. Translated, it gives CASSYSSGTAIYGYTF.

The chain links TRBV5-6 to TRBJ1-5, with 9 nucleotides matching TRBD1. V was clipped by 0 bases and J by 7 bases; unmatched bases: 5. Germline values: CDR1 SGHDT, CDR2 YYEEEE. The length of the CDR3 is 15 residues. Here the CDR3 DNA reads TGTGCCAGCAGCTTGGCGGGGACAGGGAGGCAGCCCCAGCATTTT. Residues: CASSLAGTGRQPQHF.

This clone occurred once. V is TRBV5-6 and J is TRBJ1-1; the match to TRBD1 covers 9 bases. The germline gives CDR1 SGHDT, CDR2 YYEEEE. Losses at the gene ends were 2 bases for V and 1 base for J; bases not matched to a gene: 6. CDR3 length: 16 amino acids. CDR3 DNA sequence: TGTGCCAGCAGCTTCGGGACAGGGAGCAGGAACACTGAAGCTTTCTTT. Amino acids: CASSFGTGSRNTEAFF.